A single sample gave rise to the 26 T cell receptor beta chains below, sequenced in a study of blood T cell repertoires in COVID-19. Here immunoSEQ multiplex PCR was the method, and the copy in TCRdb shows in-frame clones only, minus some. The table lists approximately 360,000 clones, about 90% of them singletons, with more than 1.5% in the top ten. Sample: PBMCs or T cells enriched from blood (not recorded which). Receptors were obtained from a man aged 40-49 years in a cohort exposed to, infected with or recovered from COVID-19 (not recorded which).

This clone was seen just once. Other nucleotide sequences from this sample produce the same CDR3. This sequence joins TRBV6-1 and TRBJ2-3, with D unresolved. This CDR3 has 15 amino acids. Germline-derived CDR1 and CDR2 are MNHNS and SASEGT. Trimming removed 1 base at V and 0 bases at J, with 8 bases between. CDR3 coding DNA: TGTGCCAGCAGTGAAGGTGGCGGTAGCACAGATACGCAGTATTTT. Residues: CASSEGGGSTDTQYF.

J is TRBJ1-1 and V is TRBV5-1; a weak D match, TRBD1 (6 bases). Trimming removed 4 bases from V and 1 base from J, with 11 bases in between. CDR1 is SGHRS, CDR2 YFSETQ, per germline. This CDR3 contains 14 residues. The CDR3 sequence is CASSPQGSNTEAFF. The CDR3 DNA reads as TGCGCCAGCAGCCCACAGGGCTCGAACACTGAAGCTTTCTTT. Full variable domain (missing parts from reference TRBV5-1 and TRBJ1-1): KAGVTQTPRYLIKTRGQQVTLSCSPISGHRSVSWYQQTPGQGLQFLFEYFSETQRNKGNFPGRFSGRQFSNSRSEMNVSTLELGDSALYLCASSPQGSNTEAFFGQGTRLTVV.

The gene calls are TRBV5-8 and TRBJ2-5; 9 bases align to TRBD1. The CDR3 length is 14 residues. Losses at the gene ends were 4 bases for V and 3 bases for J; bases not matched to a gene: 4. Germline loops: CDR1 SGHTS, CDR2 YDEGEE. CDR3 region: CASSPWTGEETQYF. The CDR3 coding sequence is TGTGCCAGCAGCCCCTGGACAGGGGAAGAGACCCAGTACTTC.

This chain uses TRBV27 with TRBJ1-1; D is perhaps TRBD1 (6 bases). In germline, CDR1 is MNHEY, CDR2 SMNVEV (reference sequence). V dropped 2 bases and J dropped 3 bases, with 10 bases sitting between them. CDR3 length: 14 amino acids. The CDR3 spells CASSLQGWHTEAFF. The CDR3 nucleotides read TGTGCCAGCAGTTTACAGGGGTGGCACACTGAAGCTTTCTTT.

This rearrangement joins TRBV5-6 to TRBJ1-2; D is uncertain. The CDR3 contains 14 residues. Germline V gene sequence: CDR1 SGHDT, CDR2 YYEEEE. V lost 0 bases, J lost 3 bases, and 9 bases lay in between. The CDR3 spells CASSLGRADYGYTF. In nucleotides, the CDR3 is TGTGCCAGCAGCTTGGGGCGGGCGGACTATGGCTACACCTTC.

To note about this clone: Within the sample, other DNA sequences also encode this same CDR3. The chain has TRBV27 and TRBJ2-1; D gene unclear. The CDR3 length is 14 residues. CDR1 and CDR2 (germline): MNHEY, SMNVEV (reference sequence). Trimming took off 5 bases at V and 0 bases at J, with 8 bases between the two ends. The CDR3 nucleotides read TGTGCCAGCAGTCGGAGTAGCTCCTACAATGAGCAGTTCTTC. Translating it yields CASSRSSSYNEQFF.

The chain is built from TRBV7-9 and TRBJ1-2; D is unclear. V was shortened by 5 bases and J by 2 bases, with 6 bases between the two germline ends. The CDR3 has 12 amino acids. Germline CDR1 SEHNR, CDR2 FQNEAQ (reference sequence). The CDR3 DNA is TGTGCCAGCAGCCGCGAGAACTATGGCTACACCTTC. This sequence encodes CASSRENYGYTF.

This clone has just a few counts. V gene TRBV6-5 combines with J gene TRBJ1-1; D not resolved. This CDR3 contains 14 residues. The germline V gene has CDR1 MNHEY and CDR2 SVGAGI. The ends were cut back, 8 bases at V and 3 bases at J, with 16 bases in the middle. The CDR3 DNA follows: TGTGCCAGCGGGCGTATCGCGAGGGACACTGAAGCTTTCTTT. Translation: CASGRIARDTEAFF.

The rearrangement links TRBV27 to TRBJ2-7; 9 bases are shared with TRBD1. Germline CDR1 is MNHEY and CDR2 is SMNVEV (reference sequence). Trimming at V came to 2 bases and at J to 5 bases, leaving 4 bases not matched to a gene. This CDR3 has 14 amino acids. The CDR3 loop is CASSLIQGANEQYF. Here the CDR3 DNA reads TGTGCCAGCAGTTTAATACAGGGGGCAAACGAGCAGTACTTC.

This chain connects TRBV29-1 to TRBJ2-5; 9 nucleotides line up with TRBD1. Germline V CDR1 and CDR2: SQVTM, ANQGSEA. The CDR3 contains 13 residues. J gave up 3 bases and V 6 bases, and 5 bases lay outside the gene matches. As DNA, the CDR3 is TGCAGCGTAACCGGGACAGGGAAAGAGACCCAGTACTTC. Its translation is CSVTGTGKETQYF.

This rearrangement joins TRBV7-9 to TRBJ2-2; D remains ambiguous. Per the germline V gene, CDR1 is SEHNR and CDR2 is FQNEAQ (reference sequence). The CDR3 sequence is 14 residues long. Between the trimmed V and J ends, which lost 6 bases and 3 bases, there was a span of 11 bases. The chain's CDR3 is CASREPRYTGELFF. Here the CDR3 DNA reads TGTGCCAGCAGGGAGCCCAGATACACCGGGGAGCTGTTTTTT.

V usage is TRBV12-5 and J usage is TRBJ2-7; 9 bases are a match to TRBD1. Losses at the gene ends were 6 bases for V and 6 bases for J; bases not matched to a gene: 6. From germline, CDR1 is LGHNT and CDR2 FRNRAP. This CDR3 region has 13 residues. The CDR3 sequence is CASGGQGTIEQYF. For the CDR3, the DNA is TGTGCTAGTGGGGGACAGGGTACGATCGAGCAGTACTTC. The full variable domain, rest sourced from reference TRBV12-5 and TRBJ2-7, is DARVTQTPRHKVTEMGQEVTMRCQPILGHNTVFWYRQTMMQGLELLAYFRNRAPLDDSGMPKDRFSAEMPDATLATLKIQPSEPRDSAVYFCASGGQGTIEQYFGPGTRLTVT.

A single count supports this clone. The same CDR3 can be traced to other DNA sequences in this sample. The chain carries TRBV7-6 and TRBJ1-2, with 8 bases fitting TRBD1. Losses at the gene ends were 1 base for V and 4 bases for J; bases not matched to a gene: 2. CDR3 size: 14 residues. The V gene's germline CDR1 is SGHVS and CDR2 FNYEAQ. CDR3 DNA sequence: TGTGCCAGCAGCTTAGACGACAGGGGCTATGGCTACACCTTC. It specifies CASSLDDRGYGYTF.

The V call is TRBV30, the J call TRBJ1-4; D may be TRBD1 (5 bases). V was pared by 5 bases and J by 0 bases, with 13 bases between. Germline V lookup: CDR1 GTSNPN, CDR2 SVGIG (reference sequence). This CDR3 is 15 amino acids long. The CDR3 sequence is CAWGRRGSTNEKLFF. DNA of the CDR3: TGTGCCTGGGGACGTAGGGGATCAACTAATGAAAAACTGTTTTTT.

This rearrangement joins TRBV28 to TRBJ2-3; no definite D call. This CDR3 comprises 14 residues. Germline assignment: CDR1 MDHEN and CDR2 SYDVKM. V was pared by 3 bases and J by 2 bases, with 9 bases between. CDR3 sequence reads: CASSFSSHTDTQYF. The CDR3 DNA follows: TGTGCCAGCAGTTTTAGTTCCCACACAGATACGCAGTATTTT.

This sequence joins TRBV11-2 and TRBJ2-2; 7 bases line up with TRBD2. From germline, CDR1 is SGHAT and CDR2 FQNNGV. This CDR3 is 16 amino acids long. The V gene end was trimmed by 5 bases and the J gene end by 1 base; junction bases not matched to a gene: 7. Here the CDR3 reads CASSPRGDLNTGELFF. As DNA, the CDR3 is TGTGCCAGCAGCCCCCGGGGGGATTTGAACACCGGGGAGCTGTTTTTT.

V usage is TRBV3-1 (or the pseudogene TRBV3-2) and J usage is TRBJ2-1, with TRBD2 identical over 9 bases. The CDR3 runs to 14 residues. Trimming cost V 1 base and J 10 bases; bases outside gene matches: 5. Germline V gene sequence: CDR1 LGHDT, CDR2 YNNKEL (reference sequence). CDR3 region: CASSQGSSGTEQFF. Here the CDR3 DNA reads TGTGCCAGCAGCCAAGGCTCTAGCGGGACCGAGCAGTTCTTC.

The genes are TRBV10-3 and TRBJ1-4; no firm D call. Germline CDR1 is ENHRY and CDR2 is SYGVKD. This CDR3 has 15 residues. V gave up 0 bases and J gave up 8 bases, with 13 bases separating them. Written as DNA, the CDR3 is TGTGCCATCAGTGAGTCGGAGGGAAGTAACGAAAAACTGTTTTTT. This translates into CAISESEGSNEKLFF.

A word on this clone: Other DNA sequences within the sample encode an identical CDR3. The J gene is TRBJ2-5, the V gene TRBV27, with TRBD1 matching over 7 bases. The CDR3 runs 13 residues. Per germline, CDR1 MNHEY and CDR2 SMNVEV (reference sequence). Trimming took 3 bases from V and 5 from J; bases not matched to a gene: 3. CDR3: CASSLRGRETQYF. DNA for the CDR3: TGTGCCAGCAGTTTGAGGGGGCGTGAGACCCAGTACTTC.

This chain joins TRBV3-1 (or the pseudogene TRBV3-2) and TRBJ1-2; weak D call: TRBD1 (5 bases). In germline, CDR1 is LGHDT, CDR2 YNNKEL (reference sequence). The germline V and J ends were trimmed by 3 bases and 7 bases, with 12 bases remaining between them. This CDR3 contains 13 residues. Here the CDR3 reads CASSQGGAIGYTF. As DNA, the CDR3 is TGTGCCAGCAGCCAGGGGGGAGCCATTGGCTACACCTTC.

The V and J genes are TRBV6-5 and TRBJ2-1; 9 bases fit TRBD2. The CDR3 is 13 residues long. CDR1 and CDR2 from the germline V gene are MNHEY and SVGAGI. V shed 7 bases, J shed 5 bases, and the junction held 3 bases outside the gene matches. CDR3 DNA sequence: TGTGCCAGCACAGCGGGAGGCCACAATGAGCAGTTCTTC. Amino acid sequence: CASTAGGHNEQFF.

CDR3 sequence: CASSEYTGGKVDTQYF. In nucleotides, the CDR3 is TGCGCCAGCAGTGAGTATACAGGGGGCAAGGTGGATACGCAGTATTTT. J is TRBJ2-3 and V is TRBV10-1, with 9 bases that match TRBD1. With V trimmed by 1 base and J by 6 bases, 8 bases remained unmatched. The germline CDR1 and CDR2 sequences are WNHNN and SYGVQD (reference sequence). The CDR3 runs 16 residues.

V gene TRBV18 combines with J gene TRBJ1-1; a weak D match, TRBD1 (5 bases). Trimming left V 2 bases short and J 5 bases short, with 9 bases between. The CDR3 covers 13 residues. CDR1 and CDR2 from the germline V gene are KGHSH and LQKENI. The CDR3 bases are TGTGCCAGCTCACCAGACAGACAGACTGAAGCTTTCTTT. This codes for CASSPDRQTEAFF.

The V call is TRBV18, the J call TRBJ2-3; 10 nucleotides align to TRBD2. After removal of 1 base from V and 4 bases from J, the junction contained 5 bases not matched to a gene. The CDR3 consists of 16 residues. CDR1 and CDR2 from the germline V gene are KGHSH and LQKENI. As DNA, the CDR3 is TGTGCCAGCTCACCACTCAGCGGGAGGGCCCCAGATACGCAGTATTTT. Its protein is CASSPLSGRAPDTQYF.

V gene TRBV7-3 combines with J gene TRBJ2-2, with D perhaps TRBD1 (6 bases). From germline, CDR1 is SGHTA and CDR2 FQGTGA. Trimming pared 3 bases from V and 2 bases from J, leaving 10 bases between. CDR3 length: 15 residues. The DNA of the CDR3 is TGTGCCAGCAGCTTCGGGACACCCAACACCGGGGAGCTGTTTTTT. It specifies CASSFGTPNTGELFF.

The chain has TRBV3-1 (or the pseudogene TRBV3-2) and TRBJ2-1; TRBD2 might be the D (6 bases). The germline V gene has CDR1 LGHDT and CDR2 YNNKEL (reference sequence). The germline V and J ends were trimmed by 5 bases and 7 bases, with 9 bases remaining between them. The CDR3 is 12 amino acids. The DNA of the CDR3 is TGTGCCAGCAGCTCGACTAGTAATGAGCAGTTCTTC. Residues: CASSSTSNEQFF.